This T cell receptor (beta chain) was sequenced during a study of blood T cell repertoires in COVID-19. Across the whole study: Acute and convalescent COVID-19 samples came from the United States, Italy and Spain. Sample material is recorded as cDNA or gDNA derived from T cells, B-cell-depleted T cells, or PBMCs.

CDR3 length: 14 residues. After removal of 6 bases from V and 3 bases from J, the junction contained 5 bases not matched to a gene. Germline V CDR1 and CDR2: LNHDA, SQIVND (reference sequence). Original methodology: Estimated nucleated cell counts came from reference gene primer amplification. The table came from immunoSEQ multiplex PCR; TCRdb's copy has only in-frame clones and leaves some out. The V and J calls and clone size were taken over from that table, and D and trimming were inferred from the DNA. The sample carries 200,000 or so clones, 84% recorded once. The sample consisted of peripheral blood. The chain recombines TRBV19 with TRBJ1-5; 7 nucleotides align to TRBD1. The sequence derives from a woman in her sixties or seventies with acute or convalescent COVID-19. The CDR3 loop reads CASSRQGLNQPQHF. The CDR3 coding sequence is TGTGCCAGTAGCCGACAGGGCCTCAATCAGCCCCAGCATTTT.